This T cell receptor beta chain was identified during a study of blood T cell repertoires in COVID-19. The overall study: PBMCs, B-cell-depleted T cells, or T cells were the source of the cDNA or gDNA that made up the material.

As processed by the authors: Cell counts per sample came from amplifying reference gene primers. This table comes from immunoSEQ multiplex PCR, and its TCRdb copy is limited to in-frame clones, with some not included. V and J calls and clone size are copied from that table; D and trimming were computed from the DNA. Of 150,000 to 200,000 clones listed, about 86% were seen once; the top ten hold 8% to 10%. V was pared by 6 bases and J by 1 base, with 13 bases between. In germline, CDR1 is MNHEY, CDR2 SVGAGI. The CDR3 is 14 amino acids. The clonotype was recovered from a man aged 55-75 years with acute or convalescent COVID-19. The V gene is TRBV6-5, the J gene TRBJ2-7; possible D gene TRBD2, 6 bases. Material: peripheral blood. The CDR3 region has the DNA TGTGCCAGCAGCTCGCCGGGACTTTCCTACGAGCAGTACTTC. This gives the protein CASSSPGLSYEQYF.